These 15 T cell receptor beta chains share one sample of origin, sequenced in a study of blood T cell repertoires in COVID-19. TCRdb's copy holds only in-frame clones and misses some; the assay was immunoSEQ multiplex PCR. The repertoire holds around 340,000 clones, with approximately 86% as singletons. Material: peripheral blood. The origin of the receptors is an older woman with COVID-19, enrolled during active disease.

The rearrangement links TRBV6-5 to TRBJ1-1, with D possibly being TRBD1 (5 bases). Trimming cost V 5 bases and J 1 base, with 14 bases left between them. CDR3 length: 15 amino acids. The V gene's germline CDR1 is MNHEY and CDR2 SVGAGI. CDR3 amino acids: CASSPRGGSNTEAFF. The CDR3 bases are TGTGCCAGCAGTCCCCGGGGGGGATCGAACACTGAAGCTTTCTTT.

Only one count was recorded for this clone. This chain connects TRBV5-6 to TRBJ2-2, with 7 bases identical to TRBD2. Germline V CDR1 and CDR2: SGHDT, YYEEEE. This CDR3 has 17 residues. The V segment lost 4 bases and the J segment 0 bases; nucleotides outside the gene matches: 9. The CDR3: CASSDLGGTPNTGELFF. The CDR3 DNA reads as TGTGCCAGCAGCGACTTGGGAGGGACCCCGAACACCGGGGAGCTGTTTTTT.

The chain links TRBV5-1 to TRBJ2-7; the match to TRBD1 covers 7 bases. The CDR3 sequence is 17 residues long. V lost 0 bases and J lost 1; bases outside the gene matches: 10. CDR1 is SGHRS, CDR2 YFSETQ, per germline. The CDR3 region has the DNA TGCGCCAGCAGCTTGGTAGTTCTGCCAGGGGGTTCCTACGAGCAGTACTTC. This translates into CASSLVVLPGGSYEQYF.

V usage is TRBV4-1 and J usage is TRBJ1-5, with D maybe TRBD1 (6 bases). Trimming cost V 1 base and J 2 bases, with 12 bases left between them. Germline assignment: CDR1 MGHRA and CDR2 YSYEKL. CDR3 size: 16 residues. The CDR3 protein is CASSQVTGIGNQPQHF. The CDR3 DNA is TGCGCCAGCAGCCAAGTGACAGGTATCGGCAATCAGCCCCAGCATTTT.

The V gene is TRBV6-2 or TRBV6-3, the J gene TRBJ1-2; no clear D gene. V was trimmed by 2 bases and J by 4 bases, leaving 8 bases between them. Germline CDR1 is MNHEY and CDR2 is SVGEGT. The CDR3 contains 13 residues. CDR3 amino acids: CASSYDSVYGYTF. As DNA, the CDR3 is TGTGCCAGCAGTTACGATTCGGTCTATGGCTACACCTTC.

The chain carries TRBV9 and TRBJ2-1, with a tentative D call TRBD2 (5 bases). The CDR3 sequence is 13 residues long. Trimming took 0 bases from V and 8 from J, leaving 9 bases between them. Germline CDR1 is SGDLS and CDR2 is YYNGEE. CDR3 sequence reads: CASSVGSSDEQFF. For the CDR3, the DNA is TGTGCCAGCAGCGTAGGAAGTAGCGATGAGCAGTTCTTC.

The V call is TRBV2, the J call TRBJ2-5; no definite D call. The CDR3 length is 11 residues. Trimming pared 6 bases from V and 5 bases from J, leaving 7 bases between. CDR1 is SNHLY, CDR2 FYNNEI, per germline. The CDR3 nucleotides are TGTGCCAGCAGGCAGGCGGAGACCCAGTACTTC. This translates into CASRQAETQYF.

This clone has just a few counts. The chain has TRBV7-9 and TRBJ1-2; 11 nucleotides agree with TRBD1. V dropped 11 bases and J dropped 3; count of bases not matched to a gene: 5. The CDR3 totals 13 residues. Germline V gives CDR1 SEHNR, CDR2 FQNEAQ (reference sequence). The CDR3 here is CAGGQGAYYGYTF. The CDR3 nucleotides are TGTGCCGGTGGACAGGGGGCTTACTATGGCTACACCTTC.

The CDR3 DNA reads TGTGCCATCAGTGAGTCCTCCACAGGGGATGGCGAGCAGTACTTC. This sequence encodes CAISESSTGDGEQYF. The chain carries TRBV10-3 and TRBJ2-7, with 7 bases aligning to TRBD1. The length of the CDR3 is 15 residues. The germline CDR1 and CDR2 sequences are ENHRY and SYGVKD. V lost 0 bases, J lost 6 bases, and 8 bases stayed unmatched.

The CDR3 coding sequence is TGTGCCAGCAGTTACCGGGGGGGCCCGAGCTCCTACGAGCAGTACTTC. This translates into CASSYRGGPSSYEQYF. The chain employs TRBV6-5 and TRBJ2-7; 8 positions match TRBD2. J lost 0 bases, V lost 2 bases, and 6 bases had no gene match. CDR3 length: 16 amino acids. Germline values: CDR1 MNHEY, CDR2 SVGAGI.

Worth noting for this clone: A read error may produce the germline difference seen at one junction end. In the same sample, other DNA sequences code for this CDR3. This chain joins TRBV5-5 and TRBJ1-2; tentative D call: TRBD1 (5 bases). This CDR3 region has 14 residues. Germline values: CDR1 SGHKS, CDR2 YYEKEE (reference sequence). CDR3 bases: TGCGCCAGCAGCTTATCGCCAGGGAACTATGGCTACACCTTC. Its protein product is CASSLSPGNYGYTF.

This rearrangement joins TRBV30 to TRBJ1-2; D uncertain. The CDR3 runs to 14 residues. Trimming cost V 4 bases and J 0 bases, with 12 bases left between them. Germline lookup yields CDR1 GTSNPN and CDR2 SVGIG (reference sequence). This CDR3 reads CAWTDISTNYGYTF. DNA of the CDR3: TGTGCCTGGACTGACATATCAACTAACTATGGCTACACCTTC.

The rearrangement links TRBV7-6 to TRBJ2-7; tentatively, D is TRBD1 (6 bases). The CDR3 is 17 residues long. V lost 5 bases and J 2 bases, leaving 22 bases between the germline ends. In germline, CDR1 is SGHVS, CDR2 FNYEAQ. The CDR3: CASSLKPQGIQPYEQYF. For the CDR3, the DNA is TGTGCCAGCAGCCTTAAACCACAGGGCATACAGCCCTACGAGCAGTACTTC.

The chain uses TRBV20-1 and TRBJ2-5; 7 bases align to TRBD2. The CDR3 contains 11 residues. V gave up 6 bases and J gave up 10 bases; unmatched junction bases: 8. Germline V gene lookup returns CDR1 DFQATT and CDR2 SNEGSKA (reference sequence). The CDR3 is CSASAGEGQYF. The CDR3 DNA reads as TGCAGTGCAAGCGCCGGGGAGGGCCAGTACTTC.

V is TRBV3-1 (or the pseudogene TRBV3-2) and J is TRBJ1-2; no reliable D call. Trimming stripped 4 bases from V and 8 bases from J, with 14 bases between. The CDR3 totals 13 residues. The germline gives CDR1 LGHDT, CDR2 YNNKEL (reference sequence). The DNA for the CDR3 is TGTGCCAGCAGCCCCGCGTCCCCCCGCGGCTACACCTTC. Protein sequence: CASSPASPRGYTF.